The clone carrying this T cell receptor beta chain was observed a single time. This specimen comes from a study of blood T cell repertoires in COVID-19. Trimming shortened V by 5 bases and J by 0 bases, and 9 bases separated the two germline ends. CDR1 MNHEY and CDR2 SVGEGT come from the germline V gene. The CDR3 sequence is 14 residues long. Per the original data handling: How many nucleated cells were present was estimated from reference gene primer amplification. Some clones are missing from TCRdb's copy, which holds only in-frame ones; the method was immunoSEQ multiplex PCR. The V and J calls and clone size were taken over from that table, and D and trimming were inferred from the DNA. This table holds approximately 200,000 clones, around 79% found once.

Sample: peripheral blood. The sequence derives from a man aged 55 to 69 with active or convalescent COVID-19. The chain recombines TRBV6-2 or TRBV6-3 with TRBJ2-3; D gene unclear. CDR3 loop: CASSIISSTDTQYF. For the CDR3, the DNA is TGTGCCAGCAGTATTATATCTAGCACAGATACGCAGTATTTT.